What follows are 15 T cell receptor beta chains derived from one specimen sequenced in a study of read filtering for tumor transcriptome and immune sequencing. Molecular barcoded adaptors covering alpha/delta and beta/gamma chains were used on roughly 370 ng RNA. TCRdb re-called the reads through MiXCR, storing one row per CDR3 protein. The table includes 130,000 or so distinct CDR3 sequences, roughly 13% detected once. Sample: a population of CD138-negative cells sorted from bone marrow. The receptors stem from a donor over 35 with multiple myeloma.

This clonotype showed up many times. The rearrangement links TRBV7-7 to TRBJ2-5; 7 nucleotides align to TRBD2. V shed 4 bases and J 5 bases; nucleotides not matched to a gene: 7. The V gene's germline CDR1 is SSHAT and CDR2 FNYEAQ (reference sequence). The CDR3 is 14 residues long. The CDR3 here is CASSSDPSGETQYF. The DNA of the CDR3 is TGTGCCAGCAGCTCCGATCCTAGCGGTGAGACCCAGTACTTC.

This clonotype was observed many times. V and J are TRBV7-9 and TRBJ2-1, with TRBD1 identical over 7 bases. Looked up from germline, CDR1 is SEHNR and CDR2 is FQNEAQ (reference sequence). The J segment lost 8 bases and the V segment lost 4 bases, leaving 14 bases of the junction unmatched. The CDR3 has 16 residues. The CDR3 reads CASSSRTGSVTHEQFF. The CDR3 DNA follows: TGTGCCAGCAGCTCCAGGACAGGCTCGGTAACACATGAGCAGTTCTTC.

This clonotype was observed many times. The V gene is TRBV7-2, the J gene TRBJ2-1; 11 positions match TRBD1. Germline V gene lookup returns CDR1 SGHTA and CDR2 FQGNSA. The length of the CDR3 is 17 residues. The J segment lost 7 bases and the V segment lost 5 bases, leaving 13 bases of the junction unmatched. CDR3 DNA: TGTGCCAGCAGCCTATTCCGGGGACAGGGGGGAAGGAATGAGCAGTTCTTC. This gives the protein CASSLFRGQGGRNEQFF.

In this sample, this clonotype turned up many times. The J gene is TRBJ2-7, the V gene TRBV3-1; D gene unclear. V was trimmed by 0 bases and J by 3 bases, leaving 6 bases between them. From germline, CDR1 is LGHDT and CDR2 YNNKEL (reference sequence). The CDR3 length is 13 residues. The CDR3 DNA follows: TGTGCCAGCAGCCAAGATTGGAACTACGAGCAGTACTTC. The encoded protein is CASSQDWNYEQYF.

In its sample, this clonotype was seen many times. The chain joins TRBV29-1 to TRBJ2-1; D remains ambiguous. V was pared by 4 bases and J by 8 bases, with 6 bases between. The CDR3 consists of 10 residues. The germline gives CDR1 SQVTM, CDR2 ANQGSEA. CDR3 in DNA: TGCAGCGTTGGTTCCCATGAGCAGTTCTTC. Its protein product is CSVGSHEQFF.

The V gene is TRBV14, the J gene TRBJ2-1; 12 bases agree with TRBD2. The CDR3 is made up of 17 amino acids. Germline V gene lookup returns CDR1 SGHDN and CDR2 FVKESK. V was clipped by 0 bases and J by 8 bases; unmatched bases: 8. In DNA form, the CDR3 reads TGTGCCAGCAGCCAAGAAGTGAGACTAGCGGGAGAGCATGAGCAGTTCTTC. Protein product: CASSQEVRLAGEHEQFF.

This clonotype was seen only a few times. This CDR3 reads CSGAGGMRNTEAFF. The DNA for the CDR3 is TGCAGCGGTGCAGGGGGCATGCGGAACACTGAAGCTTTCTTT. The chain has TRBV29-1 and TRBJ1-1; 8 bases line up with TRBD1. After removal of 7 bases from V and 1 base from J, the junction contained 8 bases not matched to a gene. This CDR3 contains 14 residues. Germline loops: CDR1 SQVTM, CDR2 ANQGSEA. Supplemented by reference TRBV29-1 and TRBJ1-1, the full variable domain reads SAVISQKPSRDICQRGTSLTIQCQVDSQVTMMFWYRQQPGQSLTLIATANQGSEATYESGFVIDKFPISRPNLTFSTLTVSNMSPEDSSIYLCSGAGGMRNTEAFFGQGTRLTVV.

This clonotype was detected ten times or more. The chain couples TRBV24-1 to TRBJ2-2; the D is unclear. The CDR3 has 17 residues. The V end was cut by 3 bases, the J end by 1 base, with 14 bases between. Germline V lookup: CDR1 KGHDR, CDR2 SFDVKD. CDR3 nucleotides: TGTGCCACCAGTGATGGTGAAAGTCACCTGAACACCGGGGAGCTGTTTTTT. This gives the protein CATSDGESHLNTGELFF.

This clonotype was counted ten times or more. This chain connects TRBV7-9 to TRBJ1-2; 7 bases are a match to TRBD1. The CDR3 has 15 residues. Germline CDR1 SEHNR, CDR2 FQNEAQ (reference sequence). V trimming: 5 bases; J trimming: 2 bases; junction bases outside the gene matches: 8. The CDR3 DNA sequence: TGTGCCAGCAGCCCCCGGCAGGGGGGGAACTATGGCTACACCTTC. Its protein product is CASSPRQGGNYGYTF.

This clonotype was seen repeatedly, ten times or more. The CDR3 DNA is TGTGCCAGCAGTTGGGACCTCAGCTACGAGCAGTACTTC. Translation gives CASSWDLSYEQYF. The gene calls are TRBV2 and TRBJ2-7; either TRBD1 or TRBD2 may supply D (5 bases each). CDR3 length: 13 residues. The V gene lost 5 bases and the J gene lost 3 bases, with 11 bases spanning the gap. Germline V lookup: CDR1 SNHLY, CDR2 FYNNEI.

There are many counts of this clonotype. V and J are TRBV4-1 and TRBJ1-4; D gene ambiguous. Germline loops: CDR1 MGHRA, CDR2 YSYEKL. Between the trimmed V and J ends, which lost 0 bases and 8 bases, there was a span of 4 bases. CDR3 length equals 12 residues. For the CDR3, the DNA is TGCGCCAGCAGCCAAGATCGAGAAAAACTGTTTTTT. Protein sequence: CASSQDREKLFF.

This clonotype was detected many times. The chain uses TRBV13 and TRBJ1-4; 9 bases match TRBD1. Germline trimming cut 1 base from V and 6 bases from J; bases unmatched to any gene: 6. The germline V gene has CDR1 PRHDT and CDR2 FYEKMQ (reference sequence). This CDR3 spans 16 amino acids. CDR3 sequence: CASSLAPQGADEKLFF. The DNA of the CDR3 is TGTGCCAGCAGCTTAGCACCACAGGGGGCGGATGAAAAACTGTTTTTT.

This clonotype was seen repeatedly, ten times or more. V and J are TRBV20-1 and TRBJ2-6; the match to TRBD2 covers 14 bases. Germline V lookup: CDR1 DFQATT, CDR2 SNEGSKA (reference sequence). V lost 2 bases to trimming and J lost 2 bases; unmatched junction nucleotides: 17. This CDR3 spans 22 amino acids. The DNA of the CDR3 is TGCAGTGCTAGATCTCAGGGGACTAGCGGGAGAGCGGGCGATCCTGGGGCCAACGTCCTGACTTTC. This sequence encodes CSARSQGTSGRAGDPGANVLTF.

The rearrangement uses TRBV5-6 and TRBJ2-7; possible D gene TRBD1, 6 bases. Germline CDR1 reads SGHDT; CDR2 reads YYEEEE. The CDR3 runs 14 residues. V lost 4 bases, J lost 3 bases, and 14 bases lay in between. The CDR3 spells CASSVGDIDYEQYF. The CDR3 coding sequence is TGTGCCAGCAGCGTAGGGGACATCGACTACGAGCAGTACTTC.

The rearrangement links TRBV7-3 to TRBJ2-2; D is undetermined. CDR1 is SGHTA and CDR2 is FQGTGA in the germline V gene. V dropped 6 bases and J dropped 3 bases, with 11 bases sitting between them. The CDR3 covers 14 residues. The CDR3 protein is CASSLVAHTGELFF. CDR3 coding DNA: TGTGCCAGCAGTCTAGTGGCGCACACCGGGGAGCTGTTTTTT. Combining the CDR3 with reference TRBV7-3 and TRBJ2-2 gives the whole variable domain GAGVSQTPSNKVTEKGKYVELRCDPISGHTALYWYRQSLGQGPEFLIYFQGTGAADDSGLPNDRFFAVRPEGSVSTLKIQRTERGDSAVYLCASSLVAHTGELFFGEGSRLTVL.